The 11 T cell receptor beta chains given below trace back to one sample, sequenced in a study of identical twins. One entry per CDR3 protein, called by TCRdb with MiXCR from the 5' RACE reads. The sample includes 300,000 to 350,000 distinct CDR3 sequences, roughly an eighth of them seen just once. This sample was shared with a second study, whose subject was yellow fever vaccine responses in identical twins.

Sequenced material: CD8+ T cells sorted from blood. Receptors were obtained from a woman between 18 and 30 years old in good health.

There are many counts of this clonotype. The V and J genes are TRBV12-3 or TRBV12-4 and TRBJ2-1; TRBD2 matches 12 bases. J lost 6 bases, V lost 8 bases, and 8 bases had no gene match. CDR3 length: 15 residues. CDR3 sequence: CASRTSGALLNEQFF. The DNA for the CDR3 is TGTGCCAGCCGGACTAGCGGGGCCCTTCTCAATGAGCAGTTCTTC.

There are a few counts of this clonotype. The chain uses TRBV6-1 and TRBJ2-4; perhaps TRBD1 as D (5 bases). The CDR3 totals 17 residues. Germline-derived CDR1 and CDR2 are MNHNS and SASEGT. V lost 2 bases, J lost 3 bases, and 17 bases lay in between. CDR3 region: CASSERWQGEVKNIQYF. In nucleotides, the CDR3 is TGTGCCAGCAGTGAACGGTGGCAGGGTGAAGTCAAAAACATTCAGTACTTC.

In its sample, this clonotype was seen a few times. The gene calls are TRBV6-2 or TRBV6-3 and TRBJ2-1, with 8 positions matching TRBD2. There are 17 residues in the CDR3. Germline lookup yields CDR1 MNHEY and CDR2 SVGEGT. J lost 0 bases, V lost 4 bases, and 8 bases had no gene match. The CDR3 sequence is CASSWLPAGDSYNEQFF. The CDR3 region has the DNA TGTGCCAGCAGTTGGCTCCCAGCGGGAGACTCCTACAATGAGCAGTTCTTC.

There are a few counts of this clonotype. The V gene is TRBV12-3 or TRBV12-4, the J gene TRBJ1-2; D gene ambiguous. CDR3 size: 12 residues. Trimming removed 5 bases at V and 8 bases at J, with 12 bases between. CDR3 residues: CASSLPGVGYTF. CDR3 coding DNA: TGTGCCAGCAGTCTCCCCGGGGTGGGCTACACCTTC.

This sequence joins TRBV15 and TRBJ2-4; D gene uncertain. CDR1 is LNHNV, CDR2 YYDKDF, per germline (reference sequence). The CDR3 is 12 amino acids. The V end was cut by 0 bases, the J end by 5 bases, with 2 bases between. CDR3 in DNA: TGTGCCACCAGCAGAGATCAAAACATTCAGTACTTC. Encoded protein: CATSRDQNIQYF. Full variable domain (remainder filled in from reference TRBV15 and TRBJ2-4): DAMVIQNPRYQVTQFGKPVTLSCSQTLNHNVMYWYQQKSSQAPKLLFHYYDKDFNNEADTPDNFQSRRPNTSFCFLDIRSPGLGDTAMYLCATSRDQNIQYFGAGTRLSVL.

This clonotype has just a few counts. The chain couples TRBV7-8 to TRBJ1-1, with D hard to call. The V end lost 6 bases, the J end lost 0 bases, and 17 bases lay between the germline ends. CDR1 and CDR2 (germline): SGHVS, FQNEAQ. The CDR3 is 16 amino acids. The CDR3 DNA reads TGTGCCAGCAGTCCAACCGATAGGACGGTGAACACTGAAGCTTTCTTT. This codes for CASSPTDRTVNTEAFF.

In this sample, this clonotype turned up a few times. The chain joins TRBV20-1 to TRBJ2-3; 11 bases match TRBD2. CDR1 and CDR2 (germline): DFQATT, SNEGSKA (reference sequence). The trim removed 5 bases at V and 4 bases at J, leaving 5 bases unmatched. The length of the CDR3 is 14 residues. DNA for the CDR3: TGCAGTGCTGGTACTAGCGGGAGAGCAGATACGCAGTATTTT. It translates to CSAGTSGRADTQYF.

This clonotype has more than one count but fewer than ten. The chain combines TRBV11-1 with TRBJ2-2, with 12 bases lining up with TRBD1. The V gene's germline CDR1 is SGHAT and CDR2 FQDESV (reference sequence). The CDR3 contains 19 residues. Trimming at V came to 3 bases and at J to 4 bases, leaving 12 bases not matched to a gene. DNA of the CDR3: TGTGCCAGCAGCTTCCCGCGGGACAGGGGGCCCTTAGGCACCGGGGAGCTGTTTTTT. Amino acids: CASSFPRDRGPLGTGELFF.

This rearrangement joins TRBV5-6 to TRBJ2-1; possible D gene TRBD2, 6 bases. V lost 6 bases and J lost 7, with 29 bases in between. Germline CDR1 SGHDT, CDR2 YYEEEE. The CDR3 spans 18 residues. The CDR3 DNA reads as TGTGCCAGCAACCCCCAGGATGGTTCGGGGGACCTTAGGAATGAGCAGTTCTTC. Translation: CASNPQDGSGDLRNEQFF.

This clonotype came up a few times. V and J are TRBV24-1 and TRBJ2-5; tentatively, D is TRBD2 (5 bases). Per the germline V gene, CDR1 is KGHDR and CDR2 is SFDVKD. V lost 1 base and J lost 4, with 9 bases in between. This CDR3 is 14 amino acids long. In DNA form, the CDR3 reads TGTGCCACCAGTGATTTCAAAGGGAGAGAGACCCAGTACTTC. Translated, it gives CATSDFKGRETQYF.

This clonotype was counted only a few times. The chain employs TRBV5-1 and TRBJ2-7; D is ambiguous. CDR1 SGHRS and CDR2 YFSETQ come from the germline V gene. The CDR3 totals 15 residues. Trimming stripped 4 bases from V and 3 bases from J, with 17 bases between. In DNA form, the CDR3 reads TGCGCCAGCAGCCCCAAACAAATGCCTAACTACGAGCAGTACTTC. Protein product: CASSPKQMPNYEQYF.